This is a list of T cell receptor beta chains from one sample in a study of blood T cell repertoires in COVID-19. The protocol was immunoSEQ multiplex PCR, while the TCRdb copy is restricted to in-frame clones and leaves out a portion. The table records roughly 200,000 clones, 80% to 90% of them present only once. The sequencing input was PBMCs or T cells enriched from blood (not recorded which). These receptors all come from a woman aged 40 to 55 with acute COVID-19. Each CDR3 is given with its conserved first and last residue. D genes are given only for firm matches. Size tells how often a clone was seen (once, few, many) or the class of an expanded clone, and some rows leave it out.

TRBD1	TRBJ2-3	TRBV6-5	NA	CASSYYRGLGDTQYF	TGTGCCAGCAGTTACTACAGGGGGCTGGGAGATACGCAGTATTTT
TRBD2	TRBJ2-7	TRBV27	few	CASSFEGISGHYEQYF	TGTGCCAGCAGTTTCGAAGGTATTAGCGGGCACTACGAGCAGTACTTC
NA	TRBJ1-3	TRBV3-1/TRBV3-2	NA	CASSLDRYSGNTIYF	TGTGCCAGCAGCCTTGACAGGTATTCTGGAAACACCATATATTTT
TRBD2	TRBJ2-3	TRBV6-4	NA	CASSAGRGTNTDTQYF	TGTGCCAGCAGTGCGGGGCGGGGGACTAACACAGATACGCAGTATTTT
TRBD2	TRBJ2-5	TRBV7-6	NA	CASSLPSGGAGETQYF	TGTGCCAGCAGCCTACCTAGCGGGGGGGCCGGAGAGACCCAGTACTTC
NA	TRBJ2-3	TRBV7-6	NA	CASSRDPPDTQYF	TGTGCCAGCAGCCGAGATCCGCCAGATACGCAGTATTTT
TRBD1	TRBJ2-1	TRBV11-1	NA	CASTESWGQTVNEQFF	TGTGCCAGCACCGAAAGTTGGGGACAGACCGTCAATGAGCAGTTCTTC
TRBD1	TRBJ2-6	TRBV18	once	CASSPRARGPSGANVLTF	TGTGCCAGCTCACCAAGGGCCAGGGGGCCTTCTGGGGCCAACGTCCTGACTTTC
TRBD1	TRBJ2-7	TRBV18	NA	CASSPRQGVYEQYF	TGTGCCAGCTCACCACGACAGGGGGTCTACGAGCAGTACTTC
TRBD2	TRBJ2-1	TRBV4-1	few	CASSGGLAGGPVPYNEQFF	TGCGCCAGCAGCGGTGGGTTGGCGGGGGGGCCTGTGCCCTACAATGAGCAGTTCTTC
NA	TRBJ2-5	TRBV27	NA	CASSSDSYQETQYF	TGTGCCAGCAGTTCTGACTCGTACCAAGAGACCCAGTACTTC
TRBD2	TRBJ2-2	TRBV19	NA	CASRKTSGYTGELFF	TGTGCCAGTAGGAAGACTAGCGGTTACACCGGGGAGCTGTTTTTT
TRBD1	TRBJ2-6	TRBV28	NA	CASSLGTGRSGANVLTF	TGTGCCAGCAGTTTGGGGACAGGGCGCTCTGGGGCCAACGTCCTGACTTTC
NA	TRBJ1-4	TRBV13	once	CASSSGATNEKLFF	TGTGCCAGCAGCTCTGGTGCGACTAATGAAAAACTGTTTTTT
TRBD1	TRBJ2-1	TRBV6-1	NA	CASSDNTGGGEQFF	TGTGCCAGCAGTGACAACACAGGGGGCGGTGAGCAGTTCTTC
NA	TRBJ1-5	TRBV3-1/TRBV3-2	NA	CASSQGRVNQPQHF	TGTGCCAGCAGCCAAGGCAGGGTCAATCAGCCCCAGCATTTT
TRBD2	TRBJ2-3	TRBV6-5	NA	CASNIAGGTDTQYF	TGTGCCAGCAATATAGCGGGGGGCACAGATACGCAGTATTTT
NA	TRBJ2-1	TRBV5-1	NA	CASSWAAGTAYNEQFF	TGCGCCAGCAGCTGGGCTGCCGGGACTGCCTACAATGAGCAGTTCTTC
TRBD1	TRBJ1-5	TRBV6-1	NA	CASSERRQGVVKPQHF	TGTGCCAGCAGTGAAAGGAGACAGGGGGTCGTGAAGCCCCAGCATTTT
NA	TRBJ1-6	TRBV12-3/TRBV12-4	NA	CASGGYNSPLHF	TGTGCCAGCGGCGGGTATAATTCACCCCTCCACTTT
NA	TRBJ2-3	TRBV5-1	NA	CASSLAATSTDTQYF	TGCGCCAGCAGCTTGGCCGCGACTAGCACAGATACGCAGTATTTT
TRBD2	TRBJ2-1	TRBV4-1	NA	CASSQISGLAGQSSYNEQFF	TGCGCCAGCAGCCAAATTTCGGGACTAGCGGGCCAGAGCTCCTACAATGAGCAGTTCTTC
NA	TRBJ2-1	TRBV28	NA	CASVNGMNRYNEQFF	TGTGCCAGTGTCAACGGGATGAATCGATACAATGAGCAGTTCTTC
NA	TRBJ1-2	TRBV29-1	NA	CSVEGAGPSF	TGCAGCGTTGAGGGAGCAGGTCCTAGCTTC
TRBD2	TRBJ2-3	TRBV4-2	NA	CASSQDRAGGPADTQYF	TGTGCCAGCAGCCAAGATCGGGCGGGAGGGCCGGCAGATACGCAGTATTTT
TRBD1	TRBJ2-5	TRBV27	NA	CASSRTGNQETQYF	TGTGCCAGCAGTCGGACAGGAAACCAAGAGACCCAGTACTTC
TRBD1	TRBJ1-1	TRBV3-1/TRBV3-2	NA	CASSRPQGQGIREAFF	TGTGCCAGCAGCCGCCCCCAAGGACAGGGGATACGTGAAGCTTTCTTT
NA	TRBJ2-2	TRBV3-1/TRBV3-2	NA	CASSAPPTRNTGELFF	TGTGCCAGCAGCGCCCCACCGACTAGGAACACCGGGGAGCTGTTTTTT
TRBD1	TRBJ2-4	TRBV18	NA	CASSPPGQYLAKNIQYF	TGTGCCAGCTCACCACCGGGACAGTATCTAGCCAAAAACATTCAGTACTTC
NA	TRBJ2-1	TRBV7-2	NA	CASSLGVSDYNEQFF	TGTGCCAGCAGCTTAGGTGTTAGCGACTACAATGAGCAGTTCTTC
TRBD1	TRBJ1-1	TRBV7-2	NA	CASSLKWTGSQAFF	TGTGCCAGCAGCCTGAAGTGGACAGGGTCCCAAGCTTTCTTT
TRBD2	TRBJ2-1	TRBV4-2	NA	CASSLRAASGVSEQFF	TGTGCCAGCAGCCTCAGGGCGGCTAGCGGGGTTAGTGAGCAGTTCTTC
TRBD1	TRBJ1-1	TRBV28	NA	CASSPRTGLLNTEAFF	TGTGCCAGCAGTCCCCGGACAGGACTCTTGAACACTGAAGCTTTCTTT
TRBD2	TRBJ2-1	TRBV3-1/TRBV3-2	once	CASSPKSGLAGISSYNEQFF	TGTGCCAGCAGCCCGAAATCTGGACTAGCGGGTATAAGCTCCTACAATGAGCAGTTCTTC
NA	TRBJ2-1	TRBV19	once	CASSTLKTRGNEQFF	TGTGCCAGTAGTACCCTGAAGACCCGGGGGAATGAGCAGTTCTTC
NA	TRBJ1-2	TRBV7-9	NA	CASSLETLTLDYGYTF	TGTGCCAGCAGCCTCGAGACACTCACCTTGGACTATGGCTACACCTTC
NA	TRBJ1-5	TRBV19	NA	CASSDTRDQPQHF	TGTGCCAGTAGTGACACGCGCGATCAGCCCCAGCATTTT
NA	TRBJ1-4	TRBV28	NA	CASLQDRTNEKLFF	TGTGCCAGCCTACAGGACAGAACCAATGAAAAACTGTTTTTT
NA	TRBJ2-7	TRBV7-8	NA	CASSRDGTNLYEQYF	TGTGCCAGCAGCCGAGACGGGACAAACTTATACGAGCAGTACTTC
TRBD1	TRBJ1-1	TRBV10-1	many	CASSPRTGWCTEAFF	TGCGCCAGCAGTCCTAGGACAGGGTGGTGTACTGAAGCTTTCTTT
NA	TRBJ2-5	TRBV3-1/TRBV3-2	NA	CASSQDRSGGAQYF	TGTGCCAGCAGCCAAGACCGGAGCGGAGGAGCCCAGTACTTC
NA	TRBJ1-1	TRBV11-3	NA	CASSPGPGLGFPNTEAFF	TGTGCCAGCAGCCCAGGCCCCGGACTAGGGTTCCCGAACACTGAAGCTTTCTTT
NA	TRBJ2-7	TRBV11-2	NA	CASSPQTGPYEQYF	TGTGCCAGCAGCCCCCAGACAGGTCCCTACGAGCAGTACTTC
NA	TRBJ1-1	TRBV30	NA	CAWRIDTEAFF	TGTGCCTGGAGGATAGACACTGAAGCTTTCTTT
TRBD1	TRBJ2-1	TRBV27	NA	CASSLSGQGKWYEQFF	TGTGCCAGCAGTTTATCTGGACAGGGGAAGTGGTATGAGCAGTTCTTC
TRBD1	TRBJ1-1	TRBV7-9	few	CASSTGQGTNTEAFF	TGTGCCAGCAGCACGGGACAGGGGACGAACACTGAAGCTTTCTTT
TRBD2	TRBJ2-5	TRBV27	NA	CASSSMTSAETQYF	TGTGCCAGCAGTTCAATGACTAGCGCGGAGACCCAGTACTTC
NA	TRBJ1-1	TRBV28	NA	CASYSASTEAFF	TGTGCCAGCTACTCTGCAAGTACTGAAGCTTTCTTT
NA	TRBJ1-6	TRBV27	NA	CASSFSSRVSPLHF	TGTGCCAGCAGTTTTTCTTCGAGGGTCTCACCCCTCCACTTT
TRBD1	TRBJ2-5	TRBV6-5	NA	CASMSQGALRETQYF	TGTGCCAGCATGTCCCAGGGGGCCCTCCGGGAGACCCAGTACTTC
NA	TRBJ2-2	TRBV12-3/TRBV12-4	few	CASSLILRGELFF	TGTGCCAGCAGTTTGATTTTGCGAGGGGAGCTGTTTTTT
TRBD1	TRBJ2-3	TRBV6-1	NA	CASSDEVAGGFLSTDTQYF	TGTGCCAGCAGTGACGAAGTGGCAGGGGGCTTCCTTAGCACAGATACGCAGTATTTT
NA	TRBJ2-7	TRBV7-3	NA	CASTLQGTPSYEQYF	TGTGCCAGCACTCTCCAGGGGACCCCCTCCTACGAGCAGTACTTC